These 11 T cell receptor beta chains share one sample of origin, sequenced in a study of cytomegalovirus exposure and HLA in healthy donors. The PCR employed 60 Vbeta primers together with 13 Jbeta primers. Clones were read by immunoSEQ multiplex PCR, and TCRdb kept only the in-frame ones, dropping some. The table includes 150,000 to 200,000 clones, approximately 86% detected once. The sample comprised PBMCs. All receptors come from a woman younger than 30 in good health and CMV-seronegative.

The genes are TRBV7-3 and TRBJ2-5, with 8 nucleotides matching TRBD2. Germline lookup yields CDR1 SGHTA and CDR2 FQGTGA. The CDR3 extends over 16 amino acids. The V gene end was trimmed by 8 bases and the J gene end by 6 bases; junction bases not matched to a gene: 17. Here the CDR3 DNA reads TGTGCCAGCTCCTTTTTAGCGGGGAGTTCAGGTCAGACCCAGTACTTC. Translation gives CASSFLAGSSGQTQYF.

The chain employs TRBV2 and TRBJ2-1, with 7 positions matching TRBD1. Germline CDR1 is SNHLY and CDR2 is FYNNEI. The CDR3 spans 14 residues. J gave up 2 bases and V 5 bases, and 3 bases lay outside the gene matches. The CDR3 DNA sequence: TGTGCCAGCAGTCTACAGGGGACCTACAATGAGCAGTTCTTC. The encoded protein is CASSLQGTYNEQFF.

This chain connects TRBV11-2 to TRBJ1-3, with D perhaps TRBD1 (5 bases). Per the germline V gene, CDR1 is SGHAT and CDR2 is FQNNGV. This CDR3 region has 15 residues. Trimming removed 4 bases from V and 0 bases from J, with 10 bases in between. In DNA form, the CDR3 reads TGTGCCAGCAGCTCGATTAGGGGCTCTGGAAACACCATATATTTT. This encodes CASSSIRGSGNTIYF. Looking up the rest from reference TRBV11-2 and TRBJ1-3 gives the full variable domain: EAGVAQSPRYKIIEKRQSVAFWCNPISGHATLYWYQQILGQGPKLLIQFQNNGVVDDSQLPKDRFSAERLKGVDSTLKIQPAKLEDSAVYLCASSSIRGSGNTIYFGEGSWLTVV.

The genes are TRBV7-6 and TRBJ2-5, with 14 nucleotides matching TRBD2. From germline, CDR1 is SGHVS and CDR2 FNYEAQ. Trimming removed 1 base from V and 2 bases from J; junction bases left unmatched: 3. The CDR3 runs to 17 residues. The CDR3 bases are TGTGCCAGCAGCTTAGGGACTAGCGGGGGGTGGCAAGAGACCCAGTACTTC. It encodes CASSLGTSGGWQETQYF.

CDR3 in amino acids: CSVEPISDREPYEQYF. Written as DNA, the CDR3 is TGCAGCGTTGAACCCATCTCGGACAGGGAACCCTACGAGCAGTACTTC. The V and J genes are TRBV29-1 and TRBJ2-7; 8 bases match TRBD1. There are 16 residues in the CDR3. CDR1 SQVTM and CDR2 ANQGSEA come from the germline V gene. The V segment lost 2 bases and the J segment 2 bases; nucleotides outside the gene matches: 11.

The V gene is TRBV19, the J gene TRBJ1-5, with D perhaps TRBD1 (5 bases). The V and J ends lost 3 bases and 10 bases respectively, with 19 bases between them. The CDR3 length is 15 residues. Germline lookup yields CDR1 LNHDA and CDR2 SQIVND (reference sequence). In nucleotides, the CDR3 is TGTGCCAGTAGTATGAATGTCGACAGCCGCGAACCCCAGCATTTT. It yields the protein CASSMNVDSREPQHF.

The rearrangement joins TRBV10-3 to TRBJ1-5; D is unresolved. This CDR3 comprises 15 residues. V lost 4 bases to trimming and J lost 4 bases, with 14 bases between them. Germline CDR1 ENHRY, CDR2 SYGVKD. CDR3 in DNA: TGTGCCATCAGTGTGGGGTCAGAGGGTAATCAGCCCCAGCATTTT. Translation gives CAISVGSEGNQPQHF.

The DNA of the CDR3 is TGTGCCAGCAGCTTCTCGGAGCAAGAGACCCAGTACTTC. This translates into CASSFSEQETQYF. The genes are TRBV7-6 and TRBJ2-5; D unresolved. Germline V gives CDR1 SGHVS, CDR2 FNYEAQ. The V and J ends lost 3 bases and 2 bases respectively, with 7 bases between them. The CDR3 has 13 amino acids.

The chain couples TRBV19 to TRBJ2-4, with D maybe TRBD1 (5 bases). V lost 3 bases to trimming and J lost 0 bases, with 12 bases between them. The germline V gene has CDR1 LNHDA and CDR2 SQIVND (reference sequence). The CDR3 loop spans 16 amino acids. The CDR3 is CASSIAPGLAKNIQYF. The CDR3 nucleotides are TGTGCCAGTAGTATTGCCCCAGGGCTAGCCAAAAACATTCAGTACTTC.

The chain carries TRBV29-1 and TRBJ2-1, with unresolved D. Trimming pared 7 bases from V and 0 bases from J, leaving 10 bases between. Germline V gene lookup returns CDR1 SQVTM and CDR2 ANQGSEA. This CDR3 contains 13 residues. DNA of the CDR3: TGCAGCGCCACTCGAAGCTCCTACAATGAGCAGTTCTTC. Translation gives CSATRSSYNEQFF.

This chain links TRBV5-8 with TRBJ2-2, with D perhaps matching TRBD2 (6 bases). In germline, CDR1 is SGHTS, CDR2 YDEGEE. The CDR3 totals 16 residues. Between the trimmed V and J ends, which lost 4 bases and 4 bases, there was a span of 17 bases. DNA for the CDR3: TGTGCCAGCAGCAGCTTCGGGAGTGCAACCACCGGGGAGCTGTTTTTT. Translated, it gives CASSSFGSATTGELFF. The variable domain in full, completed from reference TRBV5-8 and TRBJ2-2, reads EAGVTQSPTHLIKTRGQQATLRCSPISGHTSVYWYQQALGLGLQFLLWYDEGEERNRGNFPPRFSGRQFPNYSSELNVNALELEDSALYLCASSSFGSATTGELFFGEGSRLTVL.